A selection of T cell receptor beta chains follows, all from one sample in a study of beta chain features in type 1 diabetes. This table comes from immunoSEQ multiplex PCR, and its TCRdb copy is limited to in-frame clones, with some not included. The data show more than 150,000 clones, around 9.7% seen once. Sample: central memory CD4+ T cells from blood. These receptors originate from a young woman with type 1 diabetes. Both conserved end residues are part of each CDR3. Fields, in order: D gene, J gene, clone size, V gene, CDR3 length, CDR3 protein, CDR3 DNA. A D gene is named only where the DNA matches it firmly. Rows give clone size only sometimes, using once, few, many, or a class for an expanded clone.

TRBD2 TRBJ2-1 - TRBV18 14 CASSAGLAHNEQFF TGTGCCAGCTCAGCGGGACTAGCCCACAATGAGCAGTTCTTC
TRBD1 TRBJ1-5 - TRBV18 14 CASSLGQRNQPQHF TGTGCCAGCTCACTGGGACAGCGCAATCAGCCCCAGCATTTT
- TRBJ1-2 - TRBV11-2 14 CASSQGQPSYGYTF TGTGCCAGCAGCCAGGGACAACCGTCCTATGGCTACACCTTC
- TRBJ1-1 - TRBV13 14 CASSFQGRDTEAFF TGTGCCAGCAGCTTTCAGGGGCGGGACACTGAAGCTTTCTTT
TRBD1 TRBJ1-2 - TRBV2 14 CASSEARDRGGYTF TGTGCCAGCAGTGAAGCGCGGGACAGGGGCGGCTACACCTTC
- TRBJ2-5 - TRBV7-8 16 CASSSFGQTSQETQYF TGTGCCAGCAGCTCGTTCGGACAGACGTCCCAAGAGACCCAGTACTTC
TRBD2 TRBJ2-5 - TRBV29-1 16 CSVYLTSGRDQETQYF TGCAGCGTCTATCTGACTAGCGGGAGAGACCAAGAGACCCAGTACTTC
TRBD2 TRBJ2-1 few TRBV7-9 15 CASSPGLAGAHEQFF TGTGCCAGCAGCCCGGGACTAGCGGGAGCCCATGAGCAGTTCTTC
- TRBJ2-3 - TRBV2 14 CASSVEVRSDTQYF TGTGCCAGCAGTGTGGAGGTCCGCTCAGATACGCAGTATTTT
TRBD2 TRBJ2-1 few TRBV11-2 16 CASSLVAGGRGVEQFF TGTGCCAGCAGCTTAGTCGCGGGAGGCCGTGGGGTTGAGCAGTTCTTC
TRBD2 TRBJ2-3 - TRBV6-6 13 CASIRGSEDTQYF TGTGCCAGCATTCGCGGGAGCGAAGATACGCAGTATTTT
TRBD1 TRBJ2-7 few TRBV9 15 CASSADTGARWEQYF TGTGCCAGCAGCGCAGATACAGGGGCCCGTTGGGAGCAGTACTTC
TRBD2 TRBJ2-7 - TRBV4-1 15 CASSLHPGGPYEQYF TGCGCCAGCAGCCTCCATCCGGGGGGACCGTACGAGCAGTACTTC
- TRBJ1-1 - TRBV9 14 CASSGESGGTEAFF TGTGCCAGCAGCGGCGAATCTGGGGGGACTGAAGCTTTCTTT
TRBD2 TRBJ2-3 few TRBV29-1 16 CSVEGGGRLGTDTQYF TGCAGCGTTGAGGGGGGCGGGAGGTTAGGCACAGATACGCAGTATTTT
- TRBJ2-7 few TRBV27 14 CASSLSQGGYEQYF TGTGCCAGCAGTTTAAGTCAGGGAGGCTACGAGCAGTACTTC
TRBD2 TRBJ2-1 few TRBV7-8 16 CASSPRGGSSYNEQFF TGTGCCAGCAGCCCGAGGGGAGGGAGCTCCTACAATGAGCAGTTCTTC
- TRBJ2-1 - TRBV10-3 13 CAISDPRTAEQFF TGTGCCATCAGTGACCCGAGGACTGCTGAGCAGTTCTTC
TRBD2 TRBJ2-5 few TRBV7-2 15 CASSWRTSGRETQYF TGTGCCAGCAGCTGGCGGACTAGCGGGAGGGAGACCCAGTACTTC
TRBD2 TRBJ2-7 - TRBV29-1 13 CSVRLAVTYEQYF TGCAGCGTTAGACTAGCGGTTACCTACGAGCAGTACTTC
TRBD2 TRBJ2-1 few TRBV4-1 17 CASSQDPGTSLGNEQFF TGCGCCAGCAGCCAAGACCCCGGGACTAGTCTAGGGAATGAGCAGTTCTTC
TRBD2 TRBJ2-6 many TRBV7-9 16 CASSSGGSSGANVLTF TGTGCCAGCAGCTCCGGGGGGAGCTCTGGGGCCAACGTCCTGACTTTC
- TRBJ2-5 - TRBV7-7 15 CASSMGDMVGETQYF TGTGCTAGCAGCATGGGGGACATGGTAGGAGAGACCCAGTACTTC
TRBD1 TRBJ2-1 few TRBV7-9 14 CASSLRDSWTPSFF TGTGCCAGCAGCCTGAGGGACAGTTGGACTCCTTCGTTCTTC
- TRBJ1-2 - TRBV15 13 CATSRVGGYGYTF TGTGCCACCAGCAGAGTAGGGGGCTATGGCTACACCTTC
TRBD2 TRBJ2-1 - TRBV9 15 CASSQTSGRWNEQFF TGTGCCAGCAGTCAGACTAGCGGGAGGTGGAATGAGCAGTTCTTC
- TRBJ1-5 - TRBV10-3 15 CAISESAASNQPQHF TGTGCCATCAGTGAGTCAGCAGCGAGCAATCAGCCCCAGCATTTT
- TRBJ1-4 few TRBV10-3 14 CATRDFATNEKLFF TGTGCCACCAGGGACTTTGCAACTAATGAAAAACTGTTTTTT
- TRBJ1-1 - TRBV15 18 CATSDRAGVVTLDTEAFF TGTGCCACCAGCGATCGCGCCGGGGTAGTAACTTTGGACACTGAAGCTTTCTTT
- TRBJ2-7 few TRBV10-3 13 CATSTGLVYEQYF TGTGCCACCAGCACAGGCCTCGTCTACGAGCAGTACTTC
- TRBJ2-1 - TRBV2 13 CASGSTEINEQFF TGTGCCAGCGGATCGACTGAAATCAATGAGCAGTTCTTC
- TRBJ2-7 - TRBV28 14 CASSRSGSSYEQYF TGTGCCAGCAGTCGGTCGGGTTCCAGCTACGAGCAGTACTTC
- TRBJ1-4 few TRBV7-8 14 CASSLGRVGEKLFF TGTGCCAGCAGCTTAGGGAGGGTTGGCGAAAAACTGTTTTTT
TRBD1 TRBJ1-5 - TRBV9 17 CASSVGVPGTANQPQHF TGTGCCAGCAGCGTAGGAGTCCCCGGGACAGCTAATCAGCCCCAGCATTTT
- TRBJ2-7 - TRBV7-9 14 CASSSYGGSYEQYF TGTGCCAGCAGCTCATACGGGGGCTCCTACGAGCAGTACTTC
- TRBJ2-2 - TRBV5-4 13 CAAPDLNTGELFF TGTGCCGCACCAGATTTGAACACCGGGGAGCTGTTTTTT
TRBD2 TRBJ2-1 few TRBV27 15 CASSPGGSGRNEQFF TGTGCCAGCAGTCCCGGAGGTAGCGGGAGAAATGAGCAGTTCTTC